This passage covers 2 T cell receptor beta chains from one sample sequenced in a study of T cell changes during pregnancy in multiple sclerosis. Clones were sequenced by immunoSEQ multiplex PCR, and TCRdb holds only the in-frame ones, with some missing. The sample contains 58,000 or so clones, roughly 90% of which appear only once. Sequenced here: peripheral blood, sampled after pregnancy. The receptors shown here come from a female donor with multiple sclerosis, enrolled in a pregnancy study.

The V call is TRBV28, the J call TRBJ2-7; TRBD2 matches 11 bases. This CDR3 contains 17 residues. Germline CDR1 MDHEN, CDR2 SYDVKM. V shed 5 bases, J shed 0 bases, and the junction held 9 bases outside the gene matches. CDR3 coding DNA: TGTGCCAGCAGTCTGACTAGCGGGGCACTCAGCTCCTACGAGCAGTACTTC. Its protein product is CASSLTSGALSSYEQYF.

The chain is built from TRBV2 and TRBJ2-5; perhaps TRBD1 as D (6 bases). The CDR3 runs 13 residues. Germline V CDR1 and CDR2: SNHLY, FYNNEI. The V end was cut by 8 bases, the J end by 5 bases, with 15 bases between. The CDR3 DNA reads as TGTGCCAGCGGGCCTCAGGGACACGAGACCCAGTACTTC. This encodes CASGPQGHETQYF.